This T cell receptor beta chain came from a study of T cell changes during pregnancy in multiple sclerosis. Sequencing was performed with immunoSEQ multiplex PCR; in TCRdb, only in-frame clones are kept and a portion is missing. The sample has 40,000 to 45,000 clones, around 92% seen once. The junction had 7 bases not matched to a gene; V was cut back by 4 bases and J by 1 base. CDR1 is SGHDT, CDR2 YYEEEE, per germline. The CDR3 sequence is 18 residues long. This TCR derives from a female donor with multiple sclerosis, enrolled in a pregnancy study. Specimen: peripheral blood. The gene calls are TRBV5-6 and TRBJ2-1; 14 bases map to TRBD2. In DNA, the CDR3 is TGTGCCAGCAGCCCGCCTCGGACTAGCGGGAGGTCCTACAATGAGCAGTTCTTC. It specifies CASSPPRTSGRSYNEQFF.